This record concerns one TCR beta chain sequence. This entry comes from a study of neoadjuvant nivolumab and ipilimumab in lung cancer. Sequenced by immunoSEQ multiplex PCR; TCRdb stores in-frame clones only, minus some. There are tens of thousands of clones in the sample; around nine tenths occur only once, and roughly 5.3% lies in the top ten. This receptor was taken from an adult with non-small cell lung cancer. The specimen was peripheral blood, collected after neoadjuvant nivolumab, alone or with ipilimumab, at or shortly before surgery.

For the CDR3, the DNA is TGTGCCAGCAGCCAAACCCCAGGTCACACCGGGGAGCTGTTTTTT. As protein: CASSQTPGHTGELFF. The chain links TRBV14 to TRBJ2-2; D is uncertain. This CDR3 has 15 residues. Trimming left V 2 bases short and J 3 bases short, with 10 bases between. The germline V gene has CDR1 SGHDN and CDR2 FVKESK.